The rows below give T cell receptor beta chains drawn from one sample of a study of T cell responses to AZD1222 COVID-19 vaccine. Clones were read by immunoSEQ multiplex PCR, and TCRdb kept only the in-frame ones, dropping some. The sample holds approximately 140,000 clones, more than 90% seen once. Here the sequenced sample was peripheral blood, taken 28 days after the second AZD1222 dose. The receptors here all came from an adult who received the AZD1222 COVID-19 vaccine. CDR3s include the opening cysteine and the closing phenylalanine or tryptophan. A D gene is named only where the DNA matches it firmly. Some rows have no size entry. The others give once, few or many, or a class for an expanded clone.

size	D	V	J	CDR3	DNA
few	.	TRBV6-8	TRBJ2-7	CATPCEWEQYF	TGTGCCACTCCCTGCGAGTGGGAGCAGTACTTC
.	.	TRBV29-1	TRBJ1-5	CSVVVSGDSNQPQHF	TGCAGCGTCGTAGTTTCAGGGGATAGCAATCAGCCCCAGCATTTT
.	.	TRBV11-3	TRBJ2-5	CASSSRGGETQYF	TGTGCCAGCAGCTCCAGGGGGGGGGAGACCCAGTACTTC
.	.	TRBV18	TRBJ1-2	CASSPPEGNTGYGYTF	TGTGCCAGCTCACCACCGGAGGGGAACACGGGCTATGGCTACACCTTC
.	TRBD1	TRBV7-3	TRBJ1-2	CASSSRQGTGYTF	TGTGCCAGCAGCTCGAGACAGGGGACTGGCTACACCTTC
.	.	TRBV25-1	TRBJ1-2	CASSGNQPYYGYTF	TGTGCCAGCAGTGGAAACCAGCCTTACTATGGCTACACCTTC
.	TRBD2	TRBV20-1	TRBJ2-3	CSASKPGGDTQYF	TGCAGTGCTAGTAAGCCCGGGGGGGATACGCAGTATTTT
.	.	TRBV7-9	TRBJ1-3	CASRHLSVGGRDSGNTIYF	TGTGCCAGCAGACACCTCTCCGTCGGGGGAAGGGACTCTGGAAACACCATATATTTT
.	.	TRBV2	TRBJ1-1	CASQPAGTSTEAFF	TGTGCCAGCCAACCGGCAGGGACGAGCACTGAAGCTTTCTTT
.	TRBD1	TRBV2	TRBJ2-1	CASSMTGGSYNEQFF	TGTGCCAGCAGTATGACAGGGGGCTCTTACAATGAGCAGTTCTTC
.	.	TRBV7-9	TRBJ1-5	CASSLGSGYGNQPQHF	TGTGCCAGCAGCTTAGGATCAGGGTATGGCAATCAGCCCCAGCATTTT
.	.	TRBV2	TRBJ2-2	CASSEEGAGTGELFF	TGTGCCAGCAGTGAAGAGGGAGCGGGCACCGGGGAGCTGTTTTTT
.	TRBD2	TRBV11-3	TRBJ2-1	CASSTRAGGSYNEQFF	TGTGCCAGCAGCACAAGAGCGGGGGGCTCCTACAATGAGCAGTTCTTC
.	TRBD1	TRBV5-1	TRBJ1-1	CASSWQGGPSNTEAFF	TGCGCCAGCAGCTGGCAGGGGGGTCCCTCGAACACTGAAGCTTTCTTT
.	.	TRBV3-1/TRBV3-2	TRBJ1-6	CASSQAGQNSPLHF	TGTGCCAGCAGCCAAGCAGGGCAAAATTCACCCCTCCACTTT
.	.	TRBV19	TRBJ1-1	CASSIAGSRLNTEAFF	TGTGCCAGTAGTATAGCTGGAAGCAGGCTGAACACTGAAGCTTTCTTT
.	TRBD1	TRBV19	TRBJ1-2	CASSPTGSYGYTF	TGTGCCAGCTCACCGACAGGGTCCTATGGCTACACCTTC
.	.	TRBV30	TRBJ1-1	CALSTGNRYTEAFF	TGTGCCTTATCCACCGGGAACAGATACACTGAAGCTTTCTTT
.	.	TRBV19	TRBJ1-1	CASTGPPYTEAFF	TGTGCCAGTACCGGGCCACCCTACACTGAAGCTTTCTTT
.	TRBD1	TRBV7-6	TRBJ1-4	CASSPGTGDEKLFF	TGTGCCAGCAGCCCGGGGACAGGGGACGAAAAACTGTTTTTT
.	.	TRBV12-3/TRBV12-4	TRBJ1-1	CASSFGGRAFF	TGTGCCAGCAGTTTTGGGGGGCGAGCTTTCTTT
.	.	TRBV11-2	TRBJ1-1	CASSLGRGGYTEAFF	TGTGCCAGCAGCTTAGGTCGGGGAGGGTACACTGAAGCTTTCTTT
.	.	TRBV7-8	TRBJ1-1	CASSRGTSNTEAFF	TGTGCCAGCAGCAGAGGGACAAGCAACACTGAAGCTTTCTTT